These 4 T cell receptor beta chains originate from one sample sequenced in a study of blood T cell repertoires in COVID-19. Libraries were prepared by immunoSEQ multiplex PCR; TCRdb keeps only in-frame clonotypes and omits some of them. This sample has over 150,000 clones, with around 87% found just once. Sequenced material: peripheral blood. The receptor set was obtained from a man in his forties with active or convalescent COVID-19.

The CDR3 DNA follows: TGTGCCAGCAGTGAGTTCGGGGGAGCGAGCGGGGAGCTGTTTTTT. Translation gives CASSEFGGASGELFF. This chain connects TRBV2 to TRBJ2-2; possibly TRBD2 for D (6 bases). The CDR3 runs to 15 residues. V was trimmed by 3 bases and J by 7 bases, leaving 15 bases between them. Germline assignment: CDR1 SNHLY and CDR2 FYNNEI. Based on the CDR3 plus reference TRBV2 and TRBJ2-2, the full variable domain is EPEVTQTPSHQVTQMGQEVILRCVPISNHLYFYWYRQILGQKVEFLVSFYNNEISEKSEIFDDQFSVERPDGSNFTLKIRSTKLEDSAMYFCASSEFGGASGELFFGEGSRLTVL.

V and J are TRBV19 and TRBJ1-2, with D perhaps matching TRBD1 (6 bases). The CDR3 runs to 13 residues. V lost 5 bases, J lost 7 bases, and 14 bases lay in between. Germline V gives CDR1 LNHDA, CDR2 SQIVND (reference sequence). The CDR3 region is CASSESGGAGYTF. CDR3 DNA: TGTGCCAGTAGTGAGAGCGGGGGCGCTGGCTACACCTTC.

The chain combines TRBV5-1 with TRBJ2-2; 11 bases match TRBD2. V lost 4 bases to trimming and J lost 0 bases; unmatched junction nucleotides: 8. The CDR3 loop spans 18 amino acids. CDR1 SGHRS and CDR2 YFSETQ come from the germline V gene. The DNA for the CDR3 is TGCGCCAGCAGCCCCAGACTAGCGGGGTATACGAACACCGGGGAGCTGTTTTTT. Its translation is CASSPRLAGYTNTGELFF.

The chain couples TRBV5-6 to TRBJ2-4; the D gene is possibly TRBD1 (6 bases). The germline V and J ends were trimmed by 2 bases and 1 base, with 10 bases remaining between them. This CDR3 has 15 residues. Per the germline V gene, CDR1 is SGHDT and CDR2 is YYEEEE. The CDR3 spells CASSFDRTAKNIQYF. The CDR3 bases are TGTGCCAGCAGCTTCGACAGGACCGCCAAAAACATTCAGTACTTC.